This T cell receptor (beta chain) was obtained from a study of graft-versus-host responses after intestinal transplantation. As for the study in general: Recipients were given multivisceral, liver-intestinal, or isolated intestinal transplants. Every recipient underwent anti-thymocyte globulin induction, then tacrolimus and steroids for 3 to 4 years.

Overall study results and limits: GvH clones detected in recipient marrow included some appearing first in ileum or blood. Declining HvG levels early post-transplant were linked to peak circulating GvH clone levels.

Trimming removed 0 bases at V and 8 bases at J, with 11 bases between. This CDR3 spans 14 amino acids. In germline, CDR1 is MNHEY, CDR2 SVGAGI. In regard to this clone: Its matching antigen is unknown.

Sequencing used immunoSEQ multiplex PCR; TCRdb keeps in-frame clones, though not all of them. This sample carries about 97,000 clones, 85% to 95% of them seen once, and the ten largest clones take approximately 0.069%. The sequence came from a human donor who was the organ donor for an intestinal transplant. The chain is built from TRBV6-5 and TRBJ2-1; perhaps TRBD2 as D (6 bases). The sample was unstimulated CD8+ T cells sorted from spleen or lymph node cells, taken before transplant. CDR3 in DNA: TGTGCCAGCAGTTACTCGACTAGGGGCCATGAGCAGTTCTTC. This gives the protein CASSYSTRGHEQFF.